This TCR beta chain comes out of a study of blood T cell repertoires in COVID-19. Background on the study: Samples taken during acute and convalescent COVID-19 were collected in the United States, Italy and Spain. In each case, the material was cDNA or gDNA derived from T cells, B-cell-depleted T cells, or PBMCs.

As handled by the study authors: It was from reference gene primer amplification that nucleated cell counts were estimated. Sequencing used immunoSEQ multiplex PCR; TCRdb keeps in-frame clones, though not all of them. Clonal size and the V and J genes are those of that table, whereas D and trimming came from the DNA. The sample includes 95,000 to 150,000 clones, about four fifths of them seen just once. The sample taken for sequencing was peripheral blood. The TCR comes from a man between 60 and 75 years old with active or convalescent COVID-19.

The CDR3 region has the DNA TGTGCCAGCAGCTTAGTAGGGGTAGCGGCCGTGACCACAGATACGCAGTATTTT. This encodes CASSLVGVAAVTTDTQYF. The rearrangement joins TRBV7-2 to TRBJ2-3; TRBD2 is a possible D gene (6 bases). Germline V lookup: CDR1 SGHTA, CDR2 FQGNSA. The CDR3 covers 18 residues. V dropped 1 base and J dropped 2 bases, with 19 bases sitting between them.